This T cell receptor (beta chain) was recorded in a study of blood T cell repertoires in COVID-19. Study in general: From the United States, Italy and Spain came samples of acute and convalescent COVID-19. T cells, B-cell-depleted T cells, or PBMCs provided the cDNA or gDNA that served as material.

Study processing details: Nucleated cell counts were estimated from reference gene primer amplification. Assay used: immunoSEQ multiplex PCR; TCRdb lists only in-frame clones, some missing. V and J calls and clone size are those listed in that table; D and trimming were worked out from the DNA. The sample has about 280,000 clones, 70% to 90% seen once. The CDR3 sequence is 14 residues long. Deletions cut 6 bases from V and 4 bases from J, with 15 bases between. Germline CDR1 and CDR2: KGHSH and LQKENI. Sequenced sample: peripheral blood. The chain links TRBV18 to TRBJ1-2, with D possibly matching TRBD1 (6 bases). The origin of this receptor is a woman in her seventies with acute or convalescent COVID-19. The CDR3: CASSMTGQPYGYTF. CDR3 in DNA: TGTGCCAGCTCCATGACAGGCCAGCCCTATGGCTACACCTTC.